This T cell receptor (beta chain) was documented in a study of T cell clonality in common variable immunodeficiency. Produced via immunoSEQ multiplex PCR; TCRdb's table is partial and in-frame only. The table lists roughly 58,000 clones, no singletons, with 5% to 7% in the top ten. This clone was counted ten times or more. The CDR3 end is not reached by the read, which stops 3 residues before it; the germline J gene fills it in. Germline values: CDR1 ENHRY, CDR2 SYGVKD. This CDR3 is built from 13 residues. The V segment lost 4 bases and the J segment 5 bases; nucleotides outside the gene matches: 2. Sequenced material: peripheral blood mononuclear cells. The chain has TRBV10-3 and TRBJ1-1; 9 nucleotides agree with TRBD1. This sequence was found in a person aged 18 to 70 in good health. The CDR3 reads CAISGDRDTEAFF. CDR3 bases read: TGTGCCATCAGTGGGGACAGGGATACTGAA.